This T cell receptor beta chain emerged from a study of blood T cell repertoires in COVID-19. V lost 2 bases, J lost 12 bases, and 10 bases stayed unmatched. CDR3 length: 15 amino acids. Per the germline V gene, CDR1 is SGHVS and CDR2 is FNYEAQ. Repertoires were generated with immunoSEQ multiplex PCR, while TCRdb's copy carries only in-frame clones and drops some. The repertoire has hundreds of thousands of clones, 82% of them found once; the top ten carry more than 3%. The chain recombines TRBV7-6 with TRBJ2-2; TRBD1 matches at 9 bases. This TCR came from an older woman who had recovered from COVID-19. Sequencing was performed on PBMCs or T cells enriched from blood (not recorded which). The CDR3 here is CASSLLQPGQGKLFF. DNA for the CDR3: TGTGCCAGCAGCTTACTACAACCGGGACAGGGCAAGCTGTTTTTT.